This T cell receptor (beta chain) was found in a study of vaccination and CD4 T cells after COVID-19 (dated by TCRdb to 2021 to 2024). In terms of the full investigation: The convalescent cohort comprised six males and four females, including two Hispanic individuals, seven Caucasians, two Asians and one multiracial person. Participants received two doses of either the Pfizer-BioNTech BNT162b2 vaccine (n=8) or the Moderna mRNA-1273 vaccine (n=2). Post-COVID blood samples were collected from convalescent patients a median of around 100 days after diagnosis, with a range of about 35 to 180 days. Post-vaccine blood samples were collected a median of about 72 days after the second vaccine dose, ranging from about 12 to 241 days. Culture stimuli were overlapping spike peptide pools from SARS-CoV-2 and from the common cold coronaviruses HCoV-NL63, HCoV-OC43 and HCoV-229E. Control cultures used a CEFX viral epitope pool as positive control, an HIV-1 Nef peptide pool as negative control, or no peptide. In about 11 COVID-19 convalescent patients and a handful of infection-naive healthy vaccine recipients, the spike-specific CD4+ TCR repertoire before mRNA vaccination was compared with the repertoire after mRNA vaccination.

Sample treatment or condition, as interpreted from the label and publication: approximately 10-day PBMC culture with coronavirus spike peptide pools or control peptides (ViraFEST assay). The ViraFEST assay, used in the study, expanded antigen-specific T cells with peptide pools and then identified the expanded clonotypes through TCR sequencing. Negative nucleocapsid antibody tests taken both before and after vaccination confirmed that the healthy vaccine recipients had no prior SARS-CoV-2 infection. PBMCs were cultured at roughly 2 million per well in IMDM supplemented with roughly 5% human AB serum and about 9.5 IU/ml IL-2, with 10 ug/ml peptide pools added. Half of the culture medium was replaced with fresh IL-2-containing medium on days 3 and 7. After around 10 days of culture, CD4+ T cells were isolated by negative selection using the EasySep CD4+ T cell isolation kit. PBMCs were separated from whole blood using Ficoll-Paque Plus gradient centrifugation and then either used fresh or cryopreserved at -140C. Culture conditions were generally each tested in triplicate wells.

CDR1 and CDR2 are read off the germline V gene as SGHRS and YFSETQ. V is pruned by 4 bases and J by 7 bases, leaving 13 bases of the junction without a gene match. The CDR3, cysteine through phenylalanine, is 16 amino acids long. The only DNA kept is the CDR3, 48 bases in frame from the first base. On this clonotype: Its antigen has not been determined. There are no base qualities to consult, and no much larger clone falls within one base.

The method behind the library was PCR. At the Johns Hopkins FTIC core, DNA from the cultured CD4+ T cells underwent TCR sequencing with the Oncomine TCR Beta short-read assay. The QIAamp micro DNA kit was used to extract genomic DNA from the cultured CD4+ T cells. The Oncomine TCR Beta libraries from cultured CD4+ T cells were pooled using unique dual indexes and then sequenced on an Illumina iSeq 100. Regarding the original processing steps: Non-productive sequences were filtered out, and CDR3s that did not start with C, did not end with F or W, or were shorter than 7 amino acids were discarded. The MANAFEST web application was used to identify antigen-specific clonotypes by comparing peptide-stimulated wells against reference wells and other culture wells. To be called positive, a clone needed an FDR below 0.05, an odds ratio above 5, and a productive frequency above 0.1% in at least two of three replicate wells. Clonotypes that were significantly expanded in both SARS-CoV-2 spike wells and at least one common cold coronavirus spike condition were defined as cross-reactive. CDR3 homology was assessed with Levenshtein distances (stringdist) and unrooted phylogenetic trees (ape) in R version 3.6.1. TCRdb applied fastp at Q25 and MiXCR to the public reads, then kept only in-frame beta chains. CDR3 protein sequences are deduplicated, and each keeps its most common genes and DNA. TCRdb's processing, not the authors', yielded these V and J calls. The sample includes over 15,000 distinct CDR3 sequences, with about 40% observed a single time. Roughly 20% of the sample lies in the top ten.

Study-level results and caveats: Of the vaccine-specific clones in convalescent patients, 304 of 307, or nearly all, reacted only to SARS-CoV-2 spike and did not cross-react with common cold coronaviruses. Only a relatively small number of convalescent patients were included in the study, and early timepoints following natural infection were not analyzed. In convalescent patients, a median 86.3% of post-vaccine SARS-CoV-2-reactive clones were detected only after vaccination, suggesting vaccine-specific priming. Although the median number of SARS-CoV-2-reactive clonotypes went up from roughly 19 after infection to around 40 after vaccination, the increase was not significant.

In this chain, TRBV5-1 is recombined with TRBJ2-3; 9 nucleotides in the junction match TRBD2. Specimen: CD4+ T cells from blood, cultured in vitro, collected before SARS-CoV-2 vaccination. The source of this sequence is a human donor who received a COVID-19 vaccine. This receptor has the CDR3 CASSGGAPSGVNTQYF. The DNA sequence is TGCGCCAGCAGCGGGGGAGCCCCTAGCGGGGTGAATACGCAGTATTTT.